This TCR beta chain was captured in a study of T cells after yellow fever vaccination. Study observations and caveats: Peak timing came faster in the weaker secondary response, day 5 versus 15.

This clonotype was observed many times. Its antigen is currently unknown. V gave up 9 bases and J gave up 1 base, with 7 bases separating them. Germline V gene sequence: CDR1 SGHTA, CDR2 FQGNSA. This CDR3 is built from 13 residues. TCRdb ran MiXCR on the 5' RACE reads and lists one entry per CDR3 protein. The sample gives 250,000 or so distinct CDR3 sequences, 3.6% of which show up once; about 19% is in the top ten. This specimen consisted of PBMCs, obtained 15 days after the yellow fever booster vaccination. This receptor was obtained from a young man who received the YFV17D yellow fever vaccine. This chain uses TRBV7-2 with TRBJ2-6; D is uncertain. The DNA for the CDR3 is TGTGCCAGTGGAGTGTCTGGGGCCAACGTCCTGACTTTC. Encoded protein: CASGVSGANVLTF.